This is a list of T cell receptor beta chains from one sample in a study of shared clonotypes between healthy human individuals. The protocol was immunoSEQ multiplex PCR, while the TCRdb copy is restricted to in-frame clones and leaves out a portion. The sample has over a million clones, roughly 97% seen once. Specimen: naive CD4+ T cells sorted from blood. These receptors were taken from a man aged 30-40 years in good health. CDR3s include the opening cysteine and the closing phenylalanine or tryptophan. Each record gives: V gene, clone size, D gene, J gene, CDR3 protein, CDR3 DNA. A D gene is named only where the DNA matches it firmly. Clone size is stated in some rows and not others, as once, few, many or a class when expanded.

TRBV7-9	NA	NA	TRBJ1-5	CASSLADGQPQHF	TGTGCCAGCAGCTTAGCGGACGGACAGCCCCAGCATTTT
TRBV18	NA	TRBD1	TRBJ1-4	CASSLDRGNEKLFF	TGTGCCAGCTCACTAGACAGGGGCAACGAAAAACTGTTTTTT
TRBV19	NA	NA	TRBJ2-7	CASSTSPAFYEQYF	TGTGCCAGTAGTACATCCCCTGCCTTCTACGAGCAGTACTTC
TRBV29-1	NA	NA	TRBJ2-7	CSVGKEISYEQYF	TGCAGCGTTGGTAAGGAAATATCCTACGAGCAGTACTTC
TRBV4-1	few	NA	TRBJ1-5	CASSQARNQPQHF	TGCGCCAGCAGCCAAGCAAGGAATCAGCCCCAGCATTTT
TRBV7-9	NA	NA	TRBJ2-7	CASGIAIYEQYF	TGTGCCAGCGGGATCGCTATTTACGAGCAGTACTTC
TRBV15	NA	TRBD1	TRBJ2-7	CATSSPHGQGAYEQYF	TGTGCCACCAGCAGTCCCCACGGACAGGGGGCTTACGAGCAGTACTTC
TRBV28	NA	NA	TRBJ1-1	CASSEPGRTEAFF	TGTGCCAGCAGTGAACCGGGAAGGACTGAAGCTTTCTTT
TRBV29-1	once	NA	TRBJ1-5	CSAGDGVNQPQHF	TGCAGCGCAGGGGACGGCGTGAATCAGCCCCAGCATTTT
TRBV7-8	NA	TRBD2	TRBJ2-1	CASSFQLAGSEQFF	TGTGCCAGCAGCTTCCAACTAGCGGGGTCCGAGCAGTTCTTC
TRBV4-1	NA	TRBD1	TRBJ2-5	CASSTDRGWETQYF	TGCGCCAGCAGCACCGACAGGGGCTGGGAGACCCAGTACTTC
TRBV4-1	NA	NA	TRBJ2-4	CASRSLGGAKNIQYF	TGCGCCAGCAGATCACTAGGGGGAGCCAAAAACATTCAGTACTTC
TRBV28	NA	TRBD2	TRBJ2-7	CASKPAGGKDEQYF	TGTGCCAGCAAACCAGCGGGAGGTAAGGACGAGCAGTACTTC
TRBV27	NA	NA	TRBJ1-2	CASSPRGPREYTF	TGTGCCAGCAGTCCAAGAGGCCCCAGGGAGTACACCTTC
TRBV4-1	NA	NA	TRBJ2-7	CASSQERAAGVAYEQYF	TGCGCCAGCAGCCAAGAAAGGGCGGCAGGGGTGGCCTACGAGCAGTACTTC
TRBV5-1	once	NA	TRBJ2-3	CASREPTSTDTQYF	TGCGCCAGCAGAGAACCAACTAGCACAGATACGCAGTATTTT
TRBV5-1	once	NA	TRBJ1-5	CASTDNIGGQPQHF	TGCGCCAGCACCGACAATATTGGCGGTCAGCCCCAGCATTTT
TRBV4-1	NA	NA	TRBJ1-3	CASSLRSNSGNTIYF	TGCGCCAGCAGCCTAAGGAGTAACTCTGGAAACACCATATATTTT
TRBV7-7	NA	TRBD2	TRBJ2-5	CASSLASGGPQYF	TGTGCTAGCAGCTTAGCCAGCGGGGGGCCCCAGTACTTC
TRBV6-6	NA	NA	TRBJ2-1	CASSYLGPRDNEQFF	TGTGCCAGCAGTTACCTTGGACCGAGGGACAATGAGCAGTTCTTC
TRBV9	NA	NA	TRBJ2-2	CASSVLTNGELFF	TGTGCCAGCAGCGTTTTGACTAACGGGGAGCTGTTTTTT
TRBV21-1	NA	NA	TRBJ1-2	CASTPEPSGANYGYTF	TGTGCCAGCACCCCGGAGCCCTCCGGGGCTAACTATGGCTACACCTTC
TRBV28	NA	TRBD1	TRBJ2-7	CASSLSGDRAYEQYF	TGTGCCAGCAGTTTATCCGGGGACAGGGCTTACGAGCAGTACTTC
TRBV7-2	NA	NA	TRBJ2-1	CASSLGLAGREYEQFF	TGTGCCAGCAGCTTAGGTCTGGCGGGACGAGAATATGAGCAGTTCTTC
TRBV30	NA	NA	TRBJ2-3	CAWSVIHDTQYF	TGTGCCTGGAGTGTAATCCATGATACGCAGTATTTT
TRBV10-3	NA	NA	TRBJ1-1	CAISESKGEAFF	TGTGCCATCAGTGAGTCGAAAGGGGAAGCTTTCTTT
TRBV7-8	NA	NA	TRBJ2-1	CASSRESIWNNEQFF	TGTGCCAGCAGCCGGGAGTCGATCTGGAACAATGAGCAGTTCTTC
TRBV5-1	NA	NA	TRBJ2-3	CASSLGGGGGTDTQYF	TGCGCCAGCTCCCTGGGCGGTGGGGGAGGAACAGATACGCAGTATTTT